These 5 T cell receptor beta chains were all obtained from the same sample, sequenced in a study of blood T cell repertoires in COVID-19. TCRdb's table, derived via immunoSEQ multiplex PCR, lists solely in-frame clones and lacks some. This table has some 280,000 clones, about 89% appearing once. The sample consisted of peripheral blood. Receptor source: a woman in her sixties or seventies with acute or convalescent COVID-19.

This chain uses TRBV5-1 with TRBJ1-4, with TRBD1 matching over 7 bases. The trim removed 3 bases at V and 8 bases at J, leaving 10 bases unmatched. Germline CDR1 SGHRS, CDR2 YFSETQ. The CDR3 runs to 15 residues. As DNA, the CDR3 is TGCGCCAGCAGCTCTACAGGGGAGGAGGGAGAAAAACTGTTTTTT. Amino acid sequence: CASSSTGEEGEKLFF. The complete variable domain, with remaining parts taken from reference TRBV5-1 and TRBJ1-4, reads KAGVTQTPRYLIKTRGQQVTLSCSPISGHRSVSWYQQTPGQGLQFLFEYFSETQRNKGNFPGRFSGRQFSNSRSEMNVSTLELGDSALYLCASSSTGEEGEKLFFGSGTQLSVL.

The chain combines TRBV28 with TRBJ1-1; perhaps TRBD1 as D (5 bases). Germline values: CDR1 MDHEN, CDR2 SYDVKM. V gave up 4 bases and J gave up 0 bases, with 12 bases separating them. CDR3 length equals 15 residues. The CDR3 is CASSSKQVMNTEAFF. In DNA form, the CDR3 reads TGTGCCAGCAGTTCAAAACAGGTGATGAACACTGAAGCTTTCTTT. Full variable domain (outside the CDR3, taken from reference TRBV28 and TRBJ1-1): DVKVTQSSRYLVKRTGEKVFLECVQDMDHENMFWYRQDPGLGLRLIYFSYDVKMKEKGDIPEGYSVSREKKERFSLILESASTNQTSMYLCASSSKQVMNTEAFFGQGTRLTVV.

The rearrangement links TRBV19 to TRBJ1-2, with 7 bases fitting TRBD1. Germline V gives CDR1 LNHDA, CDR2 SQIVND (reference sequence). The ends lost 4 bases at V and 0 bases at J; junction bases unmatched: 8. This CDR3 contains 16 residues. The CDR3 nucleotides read TGTGCCAGTAGTAGCCCACCGGGACAGCCTAACTATGGCTACACCTTC. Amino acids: CASSSPPGQPNYGYTF.

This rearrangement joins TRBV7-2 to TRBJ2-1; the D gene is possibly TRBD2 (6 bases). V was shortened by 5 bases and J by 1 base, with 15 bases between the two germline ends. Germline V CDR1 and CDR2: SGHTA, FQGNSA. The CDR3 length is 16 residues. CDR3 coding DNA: TGTGCCAGCAGCCCGAGGGGACTTAGTTCCTACAATGAGCAGTTCTTC. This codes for CASSPRGLSSYNEQFF.

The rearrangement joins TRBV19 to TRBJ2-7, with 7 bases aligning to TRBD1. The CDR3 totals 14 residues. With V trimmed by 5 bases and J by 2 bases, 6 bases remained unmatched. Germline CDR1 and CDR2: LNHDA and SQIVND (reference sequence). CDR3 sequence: CASSLRDRAYEQYF. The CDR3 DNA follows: TGTGCCAGTAGTCTCCGGGACAGAGCCTACGAGCAGTACTTC.